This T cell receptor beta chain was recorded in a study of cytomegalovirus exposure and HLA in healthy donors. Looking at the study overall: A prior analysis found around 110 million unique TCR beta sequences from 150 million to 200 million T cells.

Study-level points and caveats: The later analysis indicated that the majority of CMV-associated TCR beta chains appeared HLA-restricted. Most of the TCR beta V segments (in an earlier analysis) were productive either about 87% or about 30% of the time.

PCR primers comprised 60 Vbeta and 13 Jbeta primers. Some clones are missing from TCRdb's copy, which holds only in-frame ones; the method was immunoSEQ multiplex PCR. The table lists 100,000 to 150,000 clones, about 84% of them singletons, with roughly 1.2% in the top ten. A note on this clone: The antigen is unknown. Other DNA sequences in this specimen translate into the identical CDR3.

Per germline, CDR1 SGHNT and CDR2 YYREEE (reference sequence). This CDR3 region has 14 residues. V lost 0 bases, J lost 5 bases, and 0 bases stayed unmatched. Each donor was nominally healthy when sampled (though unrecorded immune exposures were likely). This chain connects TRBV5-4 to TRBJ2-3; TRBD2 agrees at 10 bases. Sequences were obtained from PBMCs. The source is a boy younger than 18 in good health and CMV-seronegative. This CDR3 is CASSLGLAGDTQYF. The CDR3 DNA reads TGTGCCAGCAGCTTGGGACTAGCGGGAGATACGCAGTATTTT.